This record concerns one TCR beta chain sequence. Its specificity is unknown. J lost 4 bases, V lost 3 bases, and 6 bases had no gene match. Per the germline V gene, CDR1 is LGHNA and CDR2 is YNFKEQ. The CDR3 has 16 residues. The entry originates in a study of T cell responses to AZD1222 COVID-19 vaccine. Study background: Pooling was applied to second doses at about 4 or about 12 weeks.

Sequencing was performed with immunoSEQ multiplex PCR; in TCRdb, only in-frame clones are kept and a portion is missing. The table has around 83,000 clones, about 91% seen once. General study points: There were vaccine-associated CD4 TCRs across spike, dominant at 160-218 and 743-854. Increased Spike-specific TCR breadth and depth were observed after two AZD1222 doses. Females made up more of the donors, who were largely white British, and clonal diversity may have come out too low.

The genes are TRBV4-2 and TRBJ1-4, with TRBD1 matching over 9 bases. This clonotype originated in an adult in good health. The source was peripheral blood, collected on day 0 of AZD1222 vaccination. CDR3 in DNA: TGTGCCAGCAGCCACCAGGACAGGGGACTTAATGAAAAACTGTTTTTT. This translates into CASSHQDRGLNEKLFF.